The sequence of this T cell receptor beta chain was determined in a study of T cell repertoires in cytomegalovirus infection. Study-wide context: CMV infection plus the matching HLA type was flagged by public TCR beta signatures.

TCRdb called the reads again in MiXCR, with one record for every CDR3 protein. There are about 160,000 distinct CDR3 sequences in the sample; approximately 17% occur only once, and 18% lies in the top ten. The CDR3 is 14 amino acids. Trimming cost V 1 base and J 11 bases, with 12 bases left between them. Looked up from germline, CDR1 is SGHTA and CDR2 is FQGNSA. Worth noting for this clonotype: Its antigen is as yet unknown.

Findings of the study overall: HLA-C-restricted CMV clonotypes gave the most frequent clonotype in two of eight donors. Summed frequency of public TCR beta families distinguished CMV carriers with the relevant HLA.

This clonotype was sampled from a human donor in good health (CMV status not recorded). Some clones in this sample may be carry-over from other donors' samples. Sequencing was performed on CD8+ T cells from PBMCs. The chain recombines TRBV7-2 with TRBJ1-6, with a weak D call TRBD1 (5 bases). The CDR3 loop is CASSLGAQGAPLHF. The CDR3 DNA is TGTGCCAGCAGCTTAGGGGCCCAGGGCGCACCCCTCCACTTT.